A selection of T cell receptor beta chains follows, all from one sample in a study of siplizumab effects on memory and regulatory T cells. Generated by immunoSEQ multiplex PCR, the TCRdb table keeps only in-frame clones and is missing some. Here the sample spans approximately 94,000 clones, approximately 97% being singletons. The sequencing sample was made of naive CD4+ T cells sorted from blood. Receptors were obtained from a human donor in good health. Each CDR3 is given with its conserved first and last residue. Each record gives: J gene, V gene, clone size, D gene, CDR3 protein, CDR3 DNA. The D gene is left open where the match is weak. The size field is filled for only some rows; it gives once, few, many or a size class.

J: TRBJ2-7; V: TRBV28; size: .; D: .; CDR3: CASSLIRAVQYF; DNA: TGTGCCAGCAGTTTAATCAGGGCAGTGCAGTACTTC
J: TRBJ1-4; V: TRBV4-2; size: .; D: TRBD1; CDR3: CASSQDRDHEKLFF; DNA: TGTGCCAGCAGCCAGGACAGGGACCATGAAAAACTGTTTTTT
J: TRBJ1-2; V: TRBV9; size: once; D: .; CDR3: CASSVDYGGYTF; DNA: TGTGCCAGCAGCGTAGACTACGGTGGCTACACCTTC
J: TRBJ1-2; V: TRBV7-3; size: .; D: .; CDR3: CASSLEGTGGYTF; DNA: TGTGCCAGCAGCTTAGAGGGGACGGGTGGCTACACCTTC
J: TRBJ1-2; V: TRBV28; size: .; D: TRBD1; CDR3: CASSLSQGVRRGYTF; DNA: TGTGCCAGCAGTTTGTCCCAGGGGGTCCGAAGGGGCTACACCTTC
J: TRBJ1-2; V: TRBV7-2; size: .; D: .; CDR3: CASSFWTANYGYTF; DNA: TGTGCCAGCAGCTTCTGGACAGCCAACTATGGCTACACCTTC
J: TRBJ2-5; V: TRBV10-1; size: .; D: .; CDR3: CARNSKTQYF; DNA: TGCGCCAGGAATAGTAAGACCCAGTACTTC
J: TRBJ1-5; V: TRBV7-9; size: .; D: .; CDR3: CASSLSGNQPQHF; DNA: TGTGCCAGCAGCTTATCGGGGAATCAGCCCCAGCATTTT
J: TRBJ2-5; V: TRBV5-4; size: .; D: TRBD2; CDR3: CASSFPGRGREETQYF; DNA: TGTGCCAGCAGCTTCCCTGGGCGGGGGAGAGAAGAGACCCAGTACTTC
J: TRBJ2-1; V: TRBV7-2; size: .; D: TRBD2; CDR3: CASSNYILAGGGNEQFF; DNA: TGTGCCAGCAGCAACTATATACTAGCGGGGGGCGGCAATGAGCAGTTCTTC
J: TRBJ2-5; V: TRBV7-8; size: .; D: .; CDR3: CASSPITRWETQYF; DNA: TGTGCCAGCAGCCCTATAACCAGGTGGGAGACCCAGTACTTC
J: TRBJ1-1; V: TRBV18; size: .; D: TRBD1; CDR3: CASSPRTGAMNTEAFF; DNA: TGTGCCAGCTCACCAAGGACAGGGGCGATGAACACTGAAGCTTTCTTT
J: TRBJ2-2; V: TRBV12-2; size: .; D: .; CDR3: CASRLAGREATGELFF; DNA: TGTGCAAGTCGCTTAGCGGGCAGGGAAGCCACCGGGGAGCTGTTTTTT
J: TRBJ1-1; V: TRBV6-4; size: .; D: TRBD1; CDR3: CASSAQGAATEAFF; DNA: TGTGCCAGCAGTGCCCAGGGGGCCGCGACTGAAGCTTTCTTT
J: TRBJ2-2; V: TRBV9; size: .; D: .; CDR3: CASSATGDGTGELFF; DNA: TGTGCCAGCAGCGCGACCGGGGACGGCACCGGGGAGCTGTTTTTT
J: TRBJ2-7; V: TRBV6-4; size: .; D: .; CDR3: CASTSSEQYF; DNA: TGTGCCAGCACTAGTAGCGAGCAGTACTTC
J: TRBJ2-4; V: TRBV30; size: .; D: .; CDR3: CAWSPPGGRLNIQYF; DNA: TGTGCCTGGAGTCCACCGGGGGGCAGATTAAACATTCAGTACTTC
J: TRBJ2-2; V: TRBV13; size: once; D: .; CDR3: CASSLVGTGELFF; DNA: TGTGCCAGCAGCTTAGTGGGAACCGGGGAGCTGTTTTTT
J: TRBJ1-5; V: TRBV19; size: .; D: .; CDR3: CASSISGFGQPQHF; DNA: TGTGCCAGTAGCATCTCGGGGTTCGGTCAGCCCCAGCATTTT
J: TRBJ1-3; V: TRBV25-1; size: .; D: .; CDR3: CASSEMGTGNTIYF; DNA: TGTGCCAGCAGTGAGATGGGTACTGGAAACACCATATATTTT
J: TRBJ2-7; V: TRBV27; size: .; D: TRBD1; CDR3: CASSLTGNSYEQYF; DNA: TGTGCCAGCAGCTTGACAGGGAACTCCTACGAGCAGTACTTC
J: TRBJ1-1; V: TRBV29-1; size: .; D: TRBD1; CDR3: CSVEVPGQLNTEAFF; DNA: TGCAGCGTTGAAGTCCCGGGACAGCTGAACACTGAAGCTTTCTTT
J: TRBJ1-5; V: TRBV6-1; size: .; D: TRBD1; CDR3: CASKLDRERNQPQHF; DNA: TGTGCCAGCAAGTTGGACAGGGAAAGGAATCAGCCCCAGCATTTT
J: TRBJ1-3; V: TRBV2; size: .; D: .; CDR3: CASSPGSSGNTIYF; DNA: TGTGCCAGCAGTCCAGGGTCGAGTGGAAACACCATATATTTT
J: TRBJ1-5; V: TRBV2; size: .; D: TRBD1; CDR3: CASSERGQDNQPQHF; DNA: TGTGCCAGCAGTGAAAGGGGACAGGACAATCAGCCCCAGCATTTT
J: TRBJ1-1; V: TRBV2; size: .; D: .; CDR3: CAGVRTEAFF; DNA: TGTGCCGGGGTTAGGACTGAAGCTTTCTTT
J: TRBJ1-6; V: TRBV6-4; size: .; D: .; CDR3: CASSGTGRRNSPLHF; DNA: TGTGCCAGCAGTGGCACGGGACGGAGAAATTCACCCCTCCACTTT
J: TRBJ2-5; V: TRBV5-6; size: once; D: TRBD1; CDR3: CASSLFRGQGGGLGETQYF; DNA: TGTGCCAGCAGCTTGTTCAGGGGACAGGGAGGCGGCCTGGGAGAGACCCAGTACTTC
J: TRBJ2-5; V: TRBV11-1; size: .; D: .; CDR3: CASSFVGGVQETQYF; DNA: TGTGCCAGCAGCTTCGTAGGGGGGGTACAAGAGACCCAGTACTTC
J: TRBJ1-5; V: TRBV19; size: .; D: TRBD1; CDR3: CASRHTGTGDSNQPQHF; DNA: TGTGCCAGTAGACATACCGGGACAGGGGATAGCAATCAGCCCCAGCATTTT
J: TRBJ1-3; V: TRBV6-1; size: .; D: .; CDR3: CASSERGSPNSGNTIYF; DNA: TGTGCCAGCAGTGAACGGGGTTCACCAAACTCTGGAAACACCATATATTTT
J: TRBJ2-3; V: TRBV2; size: .; D: .; CDR3: CASRAGPDDTQYF; DNA: TGTGCCAGCAGGGCGGGACCAGACGATACGCAGTATTTT
J: TRBJ2-7; V: TRBV30; size: .; D: .; CDR3: CAWSVGQLPYEQYF; DNA: TGTGCCTGGAGTGTAGGCCAGCTACCCTACGAGCAGTACTTC
J: TRBJ1-4; V: TRBV2; size: .; D: .; CDR3: CASSERQWGGKLFF; DNA: TGTGCCAGCAGTGAACGGCAGTGGGGGGGGAAACTGTTTTTT
J: TRBJ2-7; V: TRBV5-1; size: once; D: .; CDR3: CASSLVGAGGPRGEQYF; DNA: TGCGCCAGCAGCTTGGTAGGGGCCGGGGGGCCCCGGGGGGAGCAGTACTTC
J: TRBJ1-5; V: TRBV19; size: .; D: .; CDR3: CASSISRVNSNQPQHF; DNA: TGTGCCAGTAGTATTTCAAGGGTAAATAGCAATCAGCCCCAGCATTTT
J: TRBJ2-1; V: TRBV29-1; size: once; D: TRBD1; CDR3: CSIGTGGNEQFF; DNA: TGCAGCATAGGGACAGGGGGCAATGAGCAGTTCTTC
J: TRBJ2-1; V: TRBV7-2; size: .; D: TRBD2; CDR3: CASSLVAGGPIDEQFF; DNA: TGTGCCAGCAGCTTAGTAGCGGGGGGGCCAATCGATGAGCAGTTCTTC
J: TRBJ2-7; V: TRBV27; size: .; D: .; CDR3: CASSLRPGTYEQYF; DNA: TGTGCCAGCAGTTTAAGGCCAGGGACCTACGAGCAGTACTTC
J: TRBJ2-7; V: TRBV4-1; size: .; D: TRBD2; CDR3: CASSQVGTSSYEQYF; DNA: TGCGCCAGCAGCCAAGTGGGGACTAGCTCCTACGAGCAGTACTTC
J: TRBJ1-4; V: TRBV18; size: .; D: .; CDR3: CASSPGTSEKLFF; DNA: TGTGCCAGCTCACCGGGGACATCAGAAAAACTGTTTTTT